Given below is one T cell receptor beta chain in context. In the authors' methods: Amplification with reference gene primers provided the estimates of nucleated cell counts. Data came from immunoSEQ multiplex PCR; TCRdb stores just in-frame clones and leaves some out. V, J and clone size derive from that table, while D and trimming were established from the DNA sequence. The sample yields roughly 340,000 clones, around 87% seen once. This record comes from a study of blood T cell repertoires in COVID-19. About the research overall: PBMCs, B-cell-depleted T cells, or T cells were the source of the cDNA or gDNA that made up the material.

The CDR3 runs to 13 residues. CDR1 is MNHEY, CDR2 SVGAGI, per germline. V lost 6 bases, J lost 7 bases, and 4 bases stayed unmatched. Adults between roughly 18 and 89 years of age took part from 24 US areas. Participant reports of clinical history set cohort assignment. The V gene is TRBV6-5, the J gene TRBJ1-2, with TRBD1 matching 11 bases. The specimen sequenced was PBMCs or T cells enriched from blood (not recorded which). The clonotype comes from a man aged 40-49 years in a cohort exposed to, infected with or recovered from COVID-19 (not recorded which). CDR3 DNA: TGTGCCAGCAGGCCGGGACAGGGGGGTGGCTACACCTTC. Translation gives CASRPGQGGGYTF.